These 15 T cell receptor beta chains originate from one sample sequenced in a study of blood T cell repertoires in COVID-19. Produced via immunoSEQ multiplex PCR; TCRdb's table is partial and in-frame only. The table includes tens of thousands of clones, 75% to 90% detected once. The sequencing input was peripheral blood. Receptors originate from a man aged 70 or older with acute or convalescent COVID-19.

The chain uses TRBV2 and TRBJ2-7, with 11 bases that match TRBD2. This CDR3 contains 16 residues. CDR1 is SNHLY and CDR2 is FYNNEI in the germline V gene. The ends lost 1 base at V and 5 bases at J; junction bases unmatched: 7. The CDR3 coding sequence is TGTGCCAGCAGTGAAGAAGTAGCGGGAGGGCCTCACGAGCAGTACTTC. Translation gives CASSEEVAGGPHEQYF.

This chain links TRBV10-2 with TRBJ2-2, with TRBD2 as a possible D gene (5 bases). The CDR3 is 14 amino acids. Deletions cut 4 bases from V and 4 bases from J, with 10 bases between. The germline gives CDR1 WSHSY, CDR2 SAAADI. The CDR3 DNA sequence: TGCGCCAGCAGTGTGGCGGGTGGCACCGGGGAGCTGTTTTTT. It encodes CASSVAGGTGELFF.

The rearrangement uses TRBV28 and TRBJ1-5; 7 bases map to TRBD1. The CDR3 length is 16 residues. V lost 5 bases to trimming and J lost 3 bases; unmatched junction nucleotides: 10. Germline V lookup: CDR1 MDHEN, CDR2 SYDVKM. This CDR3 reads CASSPDRQGLNQPQHF. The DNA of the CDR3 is TGTGCCAGCAGTCCTGATAGACAGGGACTCAATCAGCCCCAGCATTTT.

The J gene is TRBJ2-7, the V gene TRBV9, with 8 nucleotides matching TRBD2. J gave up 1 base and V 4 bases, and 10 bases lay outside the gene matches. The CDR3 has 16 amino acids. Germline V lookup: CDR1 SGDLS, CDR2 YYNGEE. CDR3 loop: CASSPRSGSLSYEQYF. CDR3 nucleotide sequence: TGTGCCAGCAGCCCCAGAAGCGGGAGTTTATCCTACGAGCAGTACTTC.

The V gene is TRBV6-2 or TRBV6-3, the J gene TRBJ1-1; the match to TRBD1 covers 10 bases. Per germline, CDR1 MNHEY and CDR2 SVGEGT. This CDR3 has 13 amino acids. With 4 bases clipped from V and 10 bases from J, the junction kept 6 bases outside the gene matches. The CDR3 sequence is CASSSDRGHGAFF. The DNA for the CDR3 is TGTGCCAGCAGTTCCGACAGGGGGCACGGAGCTTTCTTT.

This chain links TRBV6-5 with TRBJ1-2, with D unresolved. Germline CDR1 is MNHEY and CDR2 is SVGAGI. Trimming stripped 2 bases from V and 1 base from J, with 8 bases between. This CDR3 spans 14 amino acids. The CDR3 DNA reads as TGTGCCAGCAGTTACCGGGAAATTAACTATGGCTACACCTTC. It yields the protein CASSYREINYGYTF.

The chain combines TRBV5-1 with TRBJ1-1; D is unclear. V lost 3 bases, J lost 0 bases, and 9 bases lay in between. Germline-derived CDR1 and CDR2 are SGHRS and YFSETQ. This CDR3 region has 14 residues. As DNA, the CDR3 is TGCGCCAGCAGCTCAACAGAGATGAACACTGAAGCTTTCTTT. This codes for CASSSTEMNTEAFF.

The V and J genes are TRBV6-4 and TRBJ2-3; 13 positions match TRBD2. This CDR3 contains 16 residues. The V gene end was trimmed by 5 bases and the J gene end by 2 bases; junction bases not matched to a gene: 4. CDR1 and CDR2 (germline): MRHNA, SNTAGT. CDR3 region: CASSSGLAGATDTQYF. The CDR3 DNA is TGTGCCAGCAGTTCCGGACTAGCGGGGGCCACAGATACGCAGTATTTT.

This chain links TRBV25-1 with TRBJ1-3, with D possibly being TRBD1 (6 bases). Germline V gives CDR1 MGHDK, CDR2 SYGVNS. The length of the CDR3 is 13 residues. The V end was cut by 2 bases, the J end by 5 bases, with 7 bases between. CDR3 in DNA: TGTGCCAGCAGTGAAACAGGGAGAAACACCATATATTTT. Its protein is CASSETGRNTIYF.

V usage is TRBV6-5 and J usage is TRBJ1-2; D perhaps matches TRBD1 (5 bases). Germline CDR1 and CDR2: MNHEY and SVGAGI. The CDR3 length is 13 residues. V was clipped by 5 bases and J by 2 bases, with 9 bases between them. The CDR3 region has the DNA TGTGCCAGCAGTCGGGGGACGAACTATGGCTACACCTTC. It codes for CASSRGTNYGYTF.

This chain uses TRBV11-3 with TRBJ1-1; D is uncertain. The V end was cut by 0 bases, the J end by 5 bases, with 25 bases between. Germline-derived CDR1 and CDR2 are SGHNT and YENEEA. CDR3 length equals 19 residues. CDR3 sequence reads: CASSLDPRGREGFDTEAFF. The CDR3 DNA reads TGTGCCAGCAGCTTAGATCCTCGAGGGAGGGAAGGATTTGATACTGAAGCTTTCTTT.

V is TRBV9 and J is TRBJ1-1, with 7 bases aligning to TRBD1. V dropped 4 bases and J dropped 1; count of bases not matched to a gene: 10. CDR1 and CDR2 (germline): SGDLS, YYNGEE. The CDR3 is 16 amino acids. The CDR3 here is CASSLRGERRNTEAFF. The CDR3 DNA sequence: TGTGCCAGCAGCCTCAGGGGGGAGAGGAGGAACACTGAAGCTTTCTTT.

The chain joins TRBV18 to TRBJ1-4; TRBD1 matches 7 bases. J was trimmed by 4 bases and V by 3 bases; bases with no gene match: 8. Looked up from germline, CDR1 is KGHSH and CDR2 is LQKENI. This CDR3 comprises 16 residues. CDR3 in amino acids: CASSPRRDSINEKLFF. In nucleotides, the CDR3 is TGTGCCAGCTCACCCCGCCGGGACAGCATTAATGAAAAACTGTTTTTT.

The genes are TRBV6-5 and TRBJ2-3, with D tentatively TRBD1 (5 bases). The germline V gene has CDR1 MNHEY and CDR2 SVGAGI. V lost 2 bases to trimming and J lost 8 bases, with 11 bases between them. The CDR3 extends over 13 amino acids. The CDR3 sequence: CASSYDRRGTQYF. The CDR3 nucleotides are TGTGCCAGCAGTTACGATCGTAGGGGTACGCAGTATTTT.

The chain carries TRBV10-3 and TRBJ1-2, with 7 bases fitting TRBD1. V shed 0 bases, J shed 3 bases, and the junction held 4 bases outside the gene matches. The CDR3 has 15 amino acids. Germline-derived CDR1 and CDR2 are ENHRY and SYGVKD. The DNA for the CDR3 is TGTGCCATCAGTGAGTCCTTTCAGGGGGACTATGGCTACACCTTC. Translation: CAISESFQGDYGYTF.